In this sample, the clone carrying this T cell receptor (beta chain) turned up a few times. The data were obtained in a study of T cells in localized non-small cell lung cancer. The CDR3 sequence is 13 residues long. V was clipped by 7 bases and J by 3 bases, with 7 bases between them. The germline gives CDR1 MGHRA, CDR2 YSYEKL. Method: immunoSEQ multiplex PCR; TCRdb's copy keeps in-frame clones and lacks some. The sample has some 10,000 clones; roughly 85% are singletons. J is TRBJ2-6 and V is TRBV4-1; D not resolved. The sequence was obtained from a male donor aged 60 or over with stage III lung adenocarcinoma. The sequencing used peripheral blood, collected before any cancer treatment. CDR3 nucleotides: TGCGCCAGCACCGGAATTGGGGCCAACGTCCTGACTTTC. Encoded protein: CASTGIGANVLTF.